A selection of T cell receptor beta chains follows, all from one sample in a study of blood T cells in healthy people across ages. In TCRdb, the 5' RACE reads were re-called with MiXCR into one record per CDR3 protein. Of about 640,000 distinct CDR3 sequences in the sample, approximately 50% are singletons; the top ten hold 30% to 40%. The sample comprised blood. These receptors all stem from a man aged 60 to 69 in good health. CDR3s include the opening cysteine and the closing phenylalanine or tryptophan. The D gene is left open where the match is weak. For some rows the clone size is stated as once, few or many, or as a class when expanded; others skip it.

abundance	d_gene	v_gene	j_gene	CDR3aa	CDR3nt
NA	TRBD2	TRBV4-1	TRBJ2-4	CAGSTSGGPKNIQYF	TGCGCCGGGTCTACTAGCGGGGGCCCAAAAAACATTCAGTACTTC
NA	NA	TRBV4-1	TRBJ2-1	CASSLTQGAKYNEQFF	TGCGCCAGCAGCTTAACACAGGGAGCCAAATACAATGAGCAGTTCTTC
NA	TRBD1	TRBV5-1	TRBJ2-5	CASSALGQGRETQYF	TGCGCCAGCAGCGCTCTGGGACAGGGTCGAGAGACCCAGTACTTC
few	TRBD1	TRBV27	TRBJ2-7	CASSINQGAGEQYF	TGTGCCAGCAGTATTAATCAGGGGGCGGGCGAGCAGTACTTC
NA	TRBD1	TRBV27	TRBJ2-3	CASSLQRTGGRTDTQYF	TGTGCCAGCAGTTTACAACGGACAGGGGGAAGGACAGATACGCAGTATTTT
NA	NA	TRBV6-5	TRBJ2-7	CASSRQSEQYF	TGTGCCAGCAGTCGACAGTCCGAGCAGTACTTC
NA	TRBD1	TRBV29-1	TRBJ1-6	CSVGQGTYNSPLHF	TGCAGCGTAGGACAGGGAACCTATAATTCACCCCTCCACTTT
NA	NA	TRBV7-9	TRBJ1-2	CASSPGLGYGYTF	TGTGCCAGCAGTCCGGGCCTTGGCTATGGCTACACCTTC
NA	NA	TRBV2	TRBJ2-1	CASSENREVINEQFF	TGTGCCAGCAGTGAAAACAGGGAGGTTATAAATGAGCAGTTCTTC
NA	NA	TRBV29-1	TRBJ2-5	CSVGRVQETQYF	TGCAGCGTTGGCAGGGTACAAGAGACCCAGTACTTC
NA	NA	TRBV18	TRBJ2-5	CASSPPIGGQTQYF	TGTGCCAGCTCACCACCGATCGGGGGACAGACCCAGTACTTC
NA	NA	TRBV5-1	TRBJ1-1	CASSLGIRTVNTEAFF	TGCGCCAGCAGCTTAGGGATACGGACAGTGAACACTGAAGCTTTCTTT
few	NA	TRBV24-1	TRBJ2-7	CATVQADEQYF	TGTGCCACAGTACAGGCGGACGAGCAGTACTTC
NA	TRBD1	TRBV20-1	TRBJ2-3	CSTGGNTDTQYF	TGCAGCACAGGGGGCAATACAGATACGCAGTATTTT
NA	NA	TRBV7-2	TRBJ1-5	CASSPSGTWGQPQHF	TGTGCCAGCAGCCCTAGTGGCACCTGGGGTCAGCCCCAGCATTTT
NA	NA	TRBV5-6	TRBJ2-7	CASSYDRDRSYEQYF	TGTGCCAGCAGCTACGACCGGGACCGCTCCTACGAGCAGTACTTC
many	TRBD1	TRBV20-1	TRBJ1-2	CSAVPPGQGVFGYTF	TGCAGTGCTGTACCGCCGGGACAGGGGGTCTTTGGCTACACCTTC
few	TRBD1	TRBV14	TRBJ2-5	CASSPWRGGVSSQETQYF	TGTGCCAGCAGCCCCTGGAGAGGGGGCGTTAGTAGCCAAGAGACCCAGTACTTC
NA	TRBD1	TRBV6-2/TRBV6-3	TRBJ2-5	CASSYRRTGRETQYF	TGTGCCAGCAGTTACCGAAGGACAGGGAGGGAGACCCAGTACTTC
NA	NA	TRBV7-2	TRBJ1-2	CASSLAGGAHGYTF	TGTGCCAGCAGCTTAGCGGGTGGGGCACATGGCTACACCTTC
NA	NA	TRBV25-1	TRBJ1-6	CASSEYTGPNNSPLHF	TGTGCCAGCAGTGAATACACCGGACCTAATAATTCACCCCTCCACTTT
few	TRBD2	TRBV28	TRBJ2-1	CASSPAAAGEHEQFF	TGTGCCAGCAGTCCCGCGGCAGCGGGGGAACATGAGCAGTTCTTC
NA	TRBD2	TRBV5-1	TRBJ2-5	CASSLAASGGSSETQYF	TGCGCCAGCAGCTTGGCCGCTAGCGGGGGTAGCAGTGAGACCCAGTACTTC
NA	NA	TRBV5-6	TRBJ1-3	CASSFSGGSGNTIYF	TGTGCCAGCAGCTTCTCCGGAGGCTCTGGAAACACCATATATTTT
once	NA	TRBV6-2/TRBV6-3	TRBJ2-1	CASSSPRTVRNEQFF	TGTGCCAGCAGTTCCCCCCGGACCGTCCGCAATGAGCAGTTCTTC
NA	NA	TRBV7-7	TRBJ2-5	CASSVGQGKTQYF	TGTGCCAGCAGCGTGGGGCAGGGAAAGACCCAGTACTTC
NA	NA	TRBV12-3/TRBV12-4	TRBJ2-3	CASSLLAGSNTDTQYF	TGTGCCAGCAGTTTATTGGCAGGGAGTAACACAGATACGCAGTATTTT
NA	NA	TRBV20-1	TRBJ1-6	CSASPGEARTYNSPLHF	TGCAGTGCTAGTCCGGGGGAGGCGAGGACCTATAATTCACCCCTCCACTTT
once	TRBD2	TRBV12-3/TRBV12-4	TRBJ2-1	CASSFWLAGSNEQFF	TGTGCCAGCAGTTTTTGGCTAGCGGGGTCCAATGAGCAGTTCTTC
few	TRBD2	TRBV3-1	TRBJ2-1	CASSPPLAGGLGEQFF	TGTGCCAGCAGCCCCCCACTAGCGGGGGGGCTAGGTGAGCAGTTCTTC
few	NA	TRBV20-1	TRBJ2-2	CSARVRVTGELFF	TGCAGTGCTAGAGTTAGAGTCACCGGGGAGCTGTTTTTT
NA	NA	TRBV20-1	TRBJ1-2	CSARGARRYGYTF	TGCAGTGCTAGGGGGGCGAGGAGGTATGGCTACACCTTC
NA	NA	TRBV5-1	TRBJ2-3	CASSFNHVFSTDTQYF	TGCGCCAGCAGCTTTAACCATGTGTTCAGCACAGATACGCAGTATTTT
NA	NA	TRBV6-5	TRBJ2-3	CASSYSSGTPTDTQYF	TGTGCCAGCAGTTACTCATCGGGGACCCCCACAGATACGCAGTATTTT
NA	NA	TRBV27	TRBJ1-4	CASGRGTYNEKLFF	TGTGCCAGCGGCCGAGGGACGTATAATGAAAAACTGTTTTTT
once	NA	TRBV18	TRBJ2-5	CASSPATNSGETQYF	TGTGCCAGCTCACCAGCTACGAACTCCGGAGAGACCCAGTACTTC
NA	TRBD2	TRBV5-1	TRBJ2-5	CASSLLTSGAETQYF	TGCGCCAGCAGCTTGTTGACTAGCGGGGCAGAGACCCAGTACTTC